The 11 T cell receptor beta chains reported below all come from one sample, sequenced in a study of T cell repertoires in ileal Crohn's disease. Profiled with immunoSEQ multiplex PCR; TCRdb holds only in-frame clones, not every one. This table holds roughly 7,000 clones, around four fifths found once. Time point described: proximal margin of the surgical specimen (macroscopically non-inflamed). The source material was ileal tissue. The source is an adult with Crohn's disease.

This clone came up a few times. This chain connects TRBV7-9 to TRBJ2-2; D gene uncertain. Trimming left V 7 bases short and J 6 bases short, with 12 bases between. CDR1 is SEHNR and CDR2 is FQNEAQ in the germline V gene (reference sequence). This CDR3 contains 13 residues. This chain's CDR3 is CASTPSHAGELFF. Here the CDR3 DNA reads TGTGCCAGCACCCCATCGCACGCCGGGGAGCTGTTTTTT.

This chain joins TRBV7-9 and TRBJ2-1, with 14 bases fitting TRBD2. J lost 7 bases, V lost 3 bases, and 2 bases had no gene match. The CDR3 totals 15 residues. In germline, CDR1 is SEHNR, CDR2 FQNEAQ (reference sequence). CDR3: CASSFRTSGGNEQFF. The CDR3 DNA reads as TGTGCCAGCAGCTTTAGGACTAGCGGGGGGAATGAGCAGTTCTTC. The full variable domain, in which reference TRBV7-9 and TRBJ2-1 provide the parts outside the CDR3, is DTGVSQNPRHKITKRGQNVTFRCDPISEHNRLYWYRQTLGQGPEFLTYFQNEAQLEKSRLLSDRFSAERPKGSFSTLEIQRTEQGDSAMYLCASSFRTSGGNEQFFGPGTRLTVL.

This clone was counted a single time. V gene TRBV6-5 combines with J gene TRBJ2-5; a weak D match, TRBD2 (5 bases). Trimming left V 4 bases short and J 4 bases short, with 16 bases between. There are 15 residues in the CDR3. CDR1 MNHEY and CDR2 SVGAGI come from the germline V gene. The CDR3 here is CASSSTFSVRETQYF. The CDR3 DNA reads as TGTGCCAGCAGTTCCACCTTTAGCGTGAGAGAGACCCAGTACTTC.

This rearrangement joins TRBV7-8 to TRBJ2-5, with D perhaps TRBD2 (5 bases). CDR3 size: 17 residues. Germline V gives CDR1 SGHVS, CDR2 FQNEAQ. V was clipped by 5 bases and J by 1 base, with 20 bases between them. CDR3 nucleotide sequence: TGTGCCAGCAGCCTCCTTCCCCTCGCGGGTGGCCAAGAGACCCAGTACTTC. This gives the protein CASSLLPLAGGQETQYF.

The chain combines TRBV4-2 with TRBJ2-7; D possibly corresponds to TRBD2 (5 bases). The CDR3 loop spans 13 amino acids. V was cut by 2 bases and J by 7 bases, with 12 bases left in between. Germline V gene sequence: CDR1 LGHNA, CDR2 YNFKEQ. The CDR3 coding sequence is TGTGCCAGCAGCCAAAACGTACGCGGGGAGCAGTACTTC. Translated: CASSQNVRGEQYF.

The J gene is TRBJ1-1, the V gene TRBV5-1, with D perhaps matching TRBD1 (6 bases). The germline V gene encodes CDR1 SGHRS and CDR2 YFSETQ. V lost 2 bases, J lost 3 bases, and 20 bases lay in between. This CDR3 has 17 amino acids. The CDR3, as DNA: TGCGCCAGCAGCTTTTCGACAGGATCTCCCACCGACACTGAAGCTTTCTTT. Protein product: CASSFSTGSPTDTEAFF.

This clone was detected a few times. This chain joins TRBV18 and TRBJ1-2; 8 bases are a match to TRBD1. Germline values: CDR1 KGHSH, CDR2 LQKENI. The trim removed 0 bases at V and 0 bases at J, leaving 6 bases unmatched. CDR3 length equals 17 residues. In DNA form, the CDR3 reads TGTGCCAGCTCACCACCGGACAGGGCGTACCCTAACTATGGCTACACCTTC. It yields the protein CASSPPDRAYPNYGYTF.

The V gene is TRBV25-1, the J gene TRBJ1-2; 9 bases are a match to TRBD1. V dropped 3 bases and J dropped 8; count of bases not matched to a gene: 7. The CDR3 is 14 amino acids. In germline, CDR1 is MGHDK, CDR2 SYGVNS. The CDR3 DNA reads TGTGCCAGCAGTGAGGGACAGGGATTGGGAGGCTACACCTTC. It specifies CASSEGQGLGGYTF.

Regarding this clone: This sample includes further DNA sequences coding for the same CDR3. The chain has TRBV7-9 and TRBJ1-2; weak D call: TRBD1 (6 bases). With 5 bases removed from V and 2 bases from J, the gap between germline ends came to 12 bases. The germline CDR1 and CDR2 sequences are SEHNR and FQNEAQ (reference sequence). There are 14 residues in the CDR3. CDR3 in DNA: TGTGCCAGCAGCCCGAGTGGGGGCAACTATGGCTACACCTTC. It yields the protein CASSPSGGNYGYTF.

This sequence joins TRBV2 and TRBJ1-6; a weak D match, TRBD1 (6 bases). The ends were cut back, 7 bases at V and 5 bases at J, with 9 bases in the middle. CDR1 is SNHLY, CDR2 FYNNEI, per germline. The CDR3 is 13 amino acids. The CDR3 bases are TGTGCCAGCACCCGGGACAATAATTCACCCCTCCACTTT. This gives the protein CASTRDNNSPLHF.

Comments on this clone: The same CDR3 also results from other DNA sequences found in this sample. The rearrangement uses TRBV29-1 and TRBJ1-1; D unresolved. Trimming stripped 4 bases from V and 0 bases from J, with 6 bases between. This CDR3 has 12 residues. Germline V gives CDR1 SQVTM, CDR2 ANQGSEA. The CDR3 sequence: CSVGRMNTEAFF. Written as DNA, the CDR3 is TGCAGCGTTGGGCGGATGAACACTGAAGCTTTCTTT. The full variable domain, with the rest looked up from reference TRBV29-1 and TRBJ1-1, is SAVISQKPSRDICQRGTSLTIQCQVDSQVTMMFWYRQQPGQSLTLIATANQGSEATYESGFVIDKFPISRPNLTFSTLTVSNMSPEDSSIYLCSVGRMNTEAFFGQGTRLTVV.